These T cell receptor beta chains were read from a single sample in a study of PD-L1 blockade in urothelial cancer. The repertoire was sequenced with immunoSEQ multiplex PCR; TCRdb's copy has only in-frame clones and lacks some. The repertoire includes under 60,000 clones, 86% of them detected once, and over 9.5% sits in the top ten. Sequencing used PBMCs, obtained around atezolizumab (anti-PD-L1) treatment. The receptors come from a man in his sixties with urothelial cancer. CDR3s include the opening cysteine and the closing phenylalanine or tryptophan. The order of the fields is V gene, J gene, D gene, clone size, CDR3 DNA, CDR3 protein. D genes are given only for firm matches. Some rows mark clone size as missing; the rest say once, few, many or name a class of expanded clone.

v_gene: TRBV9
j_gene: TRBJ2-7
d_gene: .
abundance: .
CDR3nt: TGTGCCAGCAGCGTGGACCCGGCGGGGGCGCGGAACGAGCAGTACTTC
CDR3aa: CASSVDPAGARNEQYF

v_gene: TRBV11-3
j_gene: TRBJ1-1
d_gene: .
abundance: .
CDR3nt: TGTGCCAGCAGCTCCAACAGGGCGAACACTGAAGCTTTCTTT
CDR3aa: CASSSNRANTEAFF

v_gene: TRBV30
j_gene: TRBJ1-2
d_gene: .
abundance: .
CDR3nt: TGTGCCTGGAGCTCCGGGACACCTTATGGCTACACCTTC
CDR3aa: CAWSSGTPYGYTF

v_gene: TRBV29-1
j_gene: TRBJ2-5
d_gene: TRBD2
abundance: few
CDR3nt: TGCAGCGCTAGACTAGCGGGGGAAGAGACCCAGTACTTC
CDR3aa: CSARLAGEETQYF

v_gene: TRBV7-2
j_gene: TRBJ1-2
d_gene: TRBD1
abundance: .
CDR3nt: TGTGCCAGCAGTTTGGGACAGGGGTATGGCTACACCTTC
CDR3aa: CASSLGQGYGYTF

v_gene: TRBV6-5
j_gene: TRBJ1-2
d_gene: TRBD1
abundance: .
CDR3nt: TGTGCCAGCAGTTTGACAGGGGTAAACTATGGCTACACCTTC
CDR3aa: CASSLTGVNYGYTF

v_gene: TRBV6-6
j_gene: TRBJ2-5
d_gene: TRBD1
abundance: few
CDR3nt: TGTGCCACCCACTCTAGGGACAGGGGGGATCCCCAGTACTTC
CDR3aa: CATHSRDRGDPQYF

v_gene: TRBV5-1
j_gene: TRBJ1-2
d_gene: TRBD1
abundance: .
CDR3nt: TGCGCCAGCAGCTTGAAGGGACAGAAAAACTATGGCTACACCTTC
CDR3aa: CASSLKGQKNYGYTF

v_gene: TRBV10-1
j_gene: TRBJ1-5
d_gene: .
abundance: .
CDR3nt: TGCGCCAGCAGCTCTAATAATCAGCCCCAGCATTTT
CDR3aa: CASSSNNQPQHF

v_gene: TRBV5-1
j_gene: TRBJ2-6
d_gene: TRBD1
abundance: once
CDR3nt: TGCGCCAGCACCCGGACAGGGGACTTCTCTGGGGCCAACGTCCTGACTTTC
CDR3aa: CASTRTGDFSGANVLTF

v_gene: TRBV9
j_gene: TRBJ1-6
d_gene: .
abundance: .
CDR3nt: TGTGCCAGCAGCGTAGCTGAGACACCCCTCCACTTT
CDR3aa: CASSVAETPLHF

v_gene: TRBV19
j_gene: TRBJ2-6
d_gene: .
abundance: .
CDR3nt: TGTGCCAGTAGTATCAATAGGGGCCTAGGGGGGGCCAACGTCCTGACTTTC
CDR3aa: CASSINRGLGGANVLTF

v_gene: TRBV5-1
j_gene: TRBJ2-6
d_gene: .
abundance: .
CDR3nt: TGCGCCAGCAGCTCCATAACGCCCAGGGGAGTTGGGGCCAACGTCCTGACTTTC
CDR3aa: CASSSITPRGVGANVLTF

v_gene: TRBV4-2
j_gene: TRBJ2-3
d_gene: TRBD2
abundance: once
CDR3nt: TGTGCCAGCAGCCAAACCGCGGCGGGGGGGCCGGTAGATACGCAGTATTTT
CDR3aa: CASSQTAAGGPVDTQYF

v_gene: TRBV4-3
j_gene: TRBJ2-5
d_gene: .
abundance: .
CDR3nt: TGCGCCAGCAGCCATCAGACAGACCGGGAGATCCAGTACTTC
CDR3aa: CASSHQTDREIQYF

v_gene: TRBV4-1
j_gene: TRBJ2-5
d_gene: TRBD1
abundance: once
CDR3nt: TGCGCCAGCAGCCAAGAGGGCAGGGGGGAGACCCAGTACTTC
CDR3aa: CASSQEGRGETQYF

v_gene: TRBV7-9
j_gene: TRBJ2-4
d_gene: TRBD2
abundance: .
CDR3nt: TGTGCCAGCAGCTTTAGCGGGGGCAAAAACATTCAGTACTTC
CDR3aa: CASSFSGGKNIQYF

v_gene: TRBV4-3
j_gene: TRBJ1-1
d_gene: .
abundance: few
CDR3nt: TGCGCCAGCAGCCAAGGCGCGGGGGGCGCGGGGACTGAAGCTTTCTTT
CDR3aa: CASSQGAGGAGTEAFF

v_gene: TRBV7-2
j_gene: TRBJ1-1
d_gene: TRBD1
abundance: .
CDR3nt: TGTGCCAGCAGCTTAGTCAGGGGGGCTACTGAAGCTTTCTTT
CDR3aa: CASSLVRGATEAFF

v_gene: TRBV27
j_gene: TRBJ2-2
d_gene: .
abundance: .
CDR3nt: TGTGCCAGCAGTTTCCTAGCTAGTTCCACCGGGGAGCTGTTTTTT
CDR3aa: CASSFLASSTGELFF

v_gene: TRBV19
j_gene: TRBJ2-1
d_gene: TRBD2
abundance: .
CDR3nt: TGTGCCAGTAGTTTTAGCGGGGGGGTCAATGAGCAGTTCTTC
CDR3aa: CASSFSGGVNEQFF

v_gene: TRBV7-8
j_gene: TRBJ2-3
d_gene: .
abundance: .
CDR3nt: TGTGCCAGCAGCTTAGGGAGGGCCTCAGATACGCAGTATTTT
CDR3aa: CASSLGRASDTQYF

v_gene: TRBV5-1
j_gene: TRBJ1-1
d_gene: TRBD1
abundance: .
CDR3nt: TGCGCCAGCAGCCCCCGAAGGACAGGGACGAACACTGAAGCTTTCTTT
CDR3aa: CASSPRRTGTNTEAFF

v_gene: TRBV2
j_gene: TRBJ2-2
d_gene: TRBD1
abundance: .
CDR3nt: TGTGCCAGCTTTCGACAGGGTATCGGGGAGCTGTTTTTT
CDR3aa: CASFRQGIGELFF

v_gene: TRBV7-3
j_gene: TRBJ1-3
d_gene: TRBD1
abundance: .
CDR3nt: TGTGCCAGCAGTAAACAGGGGATTCCTGGAAACACCATATATTTT
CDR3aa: CASSKQGIPGNTIYF

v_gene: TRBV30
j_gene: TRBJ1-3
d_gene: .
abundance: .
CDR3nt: TGTGCCTGGGCGGCCTCGCGTTACTCTGGAAACACCATATATTTT
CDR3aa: CAWAASRYSGNTIYF

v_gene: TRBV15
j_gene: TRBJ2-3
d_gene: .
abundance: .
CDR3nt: TGTGCCACCAGCAACCGGTGGGATACGCAGTATTTT
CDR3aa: CATSNRWDTQYF

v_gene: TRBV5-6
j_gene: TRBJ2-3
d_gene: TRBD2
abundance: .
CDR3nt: TGTGCCAGCAGCTTGAGGGGGACTAGCGGGGGCCTCACAGATACGCAGTATTTT
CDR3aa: CASSLRGTSGGLTDTQYF

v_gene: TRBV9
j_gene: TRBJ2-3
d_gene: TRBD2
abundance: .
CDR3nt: TGTGCCAGCTCCTCTAGCGGTAGGCCGACAGATACGCAGTATTTT
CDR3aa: CASSSSGRPTDTQYF

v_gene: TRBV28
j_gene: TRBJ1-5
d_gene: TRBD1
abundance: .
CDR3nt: TGTGCCAGCAGTTTCTCAGGACAGGGAGGGCAGCCCCAGCATTTT
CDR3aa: CASSFSGQGGQPQHF

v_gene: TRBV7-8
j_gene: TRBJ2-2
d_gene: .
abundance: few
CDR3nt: TGTGCCAGCAGCTTAGCTAGCGGCACCGGGGAGCTGTTTTTT
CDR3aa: CASSLASGTGELFF

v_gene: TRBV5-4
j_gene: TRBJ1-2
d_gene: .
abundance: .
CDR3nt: TGTGCCAGCATCTGGTCGGGAGGGCCCTCCCCCCACTATGGCTACACCTTC
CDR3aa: CASIWSGGPSPHYGYTF

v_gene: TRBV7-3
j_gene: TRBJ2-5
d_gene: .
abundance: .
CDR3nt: TGTGCCAGCAGTTCCCTGTCCCAAGAGACCCAGTACTTC
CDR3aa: CASSSLSQETQYF

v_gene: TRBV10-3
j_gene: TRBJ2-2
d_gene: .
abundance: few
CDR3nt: TGTGCCATCAGTGCGGCGGAAAGCGGGGAGCTGTTTTTT
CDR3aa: CAISAAESGELFF

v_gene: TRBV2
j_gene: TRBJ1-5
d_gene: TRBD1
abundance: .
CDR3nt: TGTGCCAGCAGATTCGGACAGGGGGCAGGGAATCAGCCCCAGCATTTT
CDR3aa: CASRFGQGAGNQPQHF

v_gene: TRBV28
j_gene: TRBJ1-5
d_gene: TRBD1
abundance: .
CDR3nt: TGTGCCAGCAAGGGGGAGGTTATAGGACAGGGTGGACAGCCCCAGCATTTT
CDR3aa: CASKGEVIGQGGQPQHF

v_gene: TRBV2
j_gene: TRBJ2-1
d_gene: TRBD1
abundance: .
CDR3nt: TGTGCCAGCAGCGATTCGACAGGGTACCGTTACAATGAGCAGTTCTTC
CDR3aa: CASSDSTGYRYNEQFF

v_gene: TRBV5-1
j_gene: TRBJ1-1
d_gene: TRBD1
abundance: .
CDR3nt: TGCGCCAGCAGCAGGGGGACAGAGTATGAGGCTTTCTTT
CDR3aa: CASSRGTEYEAFF

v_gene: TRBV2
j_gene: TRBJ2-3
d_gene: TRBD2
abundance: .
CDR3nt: TGTGCCAGCAGTCGGGAGCGGGGGGCAACAGATACGCAGTATTTT
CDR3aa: CASSRERGATDTQYF

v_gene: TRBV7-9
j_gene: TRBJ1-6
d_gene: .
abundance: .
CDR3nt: TGTGCCAGCAGCTTACAAACGGATAATTCACCCCTCCACTTT
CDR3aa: CASSLQTDNSPLHF

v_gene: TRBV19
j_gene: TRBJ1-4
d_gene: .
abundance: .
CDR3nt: TGTGCCAGTAGTATAGCTGGAGGGGAGGTGGAAAAACTGTTTTTT
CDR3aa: CASSIAGGEVEKLFF

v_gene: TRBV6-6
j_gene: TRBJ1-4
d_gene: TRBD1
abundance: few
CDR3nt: TGTGCCAGCAGTCAGACAGGGGTAGGGGAAAAACTGTTTTTT
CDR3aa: CASSQTGVGEKLFF

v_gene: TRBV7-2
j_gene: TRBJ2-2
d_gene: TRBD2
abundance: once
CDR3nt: TGTGCCAGCAGCCGGGAGGTAGCGGGGGCCCCCGGCGGGGAGCTGTTTTTT
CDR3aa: CASSREVAGAPGGELFF

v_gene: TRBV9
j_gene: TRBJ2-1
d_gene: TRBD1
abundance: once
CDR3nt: TGTGCCAGCAGCGAGTGGGAAGGGGGCACAAGCTCCTACAATGAGCAGTTCTTC
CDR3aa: CASSEWEGGTSSYNEQFF

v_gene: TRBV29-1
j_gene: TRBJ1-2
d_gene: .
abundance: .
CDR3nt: TGCAGCGTGGGAGGACAAGGGAACTATGGCTACACCTTC
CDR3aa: CSVGGQGNYGYTF

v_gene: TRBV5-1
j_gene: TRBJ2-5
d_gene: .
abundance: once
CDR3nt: TGCGCCAGCTCCAAGTGGGAGCGGGAGACCCAGTACTTC
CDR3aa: CASSKWERETQYF

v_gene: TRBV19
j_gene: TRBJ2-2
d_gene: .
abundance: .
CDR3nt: TGTGCCAGTAGTATAGTGACAGGTCTGAACGGGGAGCTGTTTTTT
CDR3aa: CASSIVTGLNGELFF

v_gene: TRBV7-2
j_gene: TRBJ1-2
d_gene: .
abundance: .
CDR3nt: TGTGCCAGCAGCTTGGGGGCTTCTAACTATGGCTACACCTTC
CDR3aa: CASSLGASNYGYTF

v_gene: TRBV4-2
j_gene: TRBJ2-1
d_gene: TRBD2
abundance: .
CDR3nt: TGTGCCAGCAGCCAAGATAGGCCTAGCGGGGGCCTAGGTGAGCAGTTCTTC
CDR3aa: CASSQDRPSGGLGEQFF

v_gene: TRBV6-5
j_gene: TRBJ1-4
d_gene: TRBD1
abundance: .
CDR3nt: TGTGCCAGCAAGGACAGGAATGAAAAACTGTTTTTT
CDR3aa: CASKDRNEKLFF

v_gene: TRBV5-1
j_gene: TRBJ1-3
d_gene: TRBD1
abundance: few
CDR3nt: TGCGCCAGCAGCACGACAGGGGATGCAAACACCATATATTTT
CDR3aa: CASSTTGDANTIYF

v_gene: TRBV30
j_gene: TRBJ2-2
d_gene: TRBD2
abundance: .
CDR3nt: TGTGCCTGCAATGGACTAGCGGGGAACCTTGCGAACACCGGGGAGCTGTTTTTT
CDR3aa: CACNGLAGNLANTGELFF

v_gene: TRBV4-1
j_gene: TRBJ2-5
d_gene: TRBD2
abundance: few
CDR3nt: TGCGCCAGCAGCGGAGGGCGCCGGGGGGGAACCCAGTACTTC
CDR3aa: CASSGGRRGGTQYF

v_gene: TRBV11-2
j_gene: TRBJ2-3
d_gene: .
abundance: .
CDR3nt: TGTGCCAGCAGCGCCCCGGGTCCCTACACAGATACGCAGTATTTT
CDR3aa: CASSAPGPYTDTQYF

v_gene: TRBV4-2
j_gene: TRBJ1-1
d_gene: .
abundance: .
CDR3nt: TGTGCCAGCAGCCAAGATCTCGGAGACCCCGAAGCTTTCTTT
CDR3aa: CASSQDLGDPEAFF